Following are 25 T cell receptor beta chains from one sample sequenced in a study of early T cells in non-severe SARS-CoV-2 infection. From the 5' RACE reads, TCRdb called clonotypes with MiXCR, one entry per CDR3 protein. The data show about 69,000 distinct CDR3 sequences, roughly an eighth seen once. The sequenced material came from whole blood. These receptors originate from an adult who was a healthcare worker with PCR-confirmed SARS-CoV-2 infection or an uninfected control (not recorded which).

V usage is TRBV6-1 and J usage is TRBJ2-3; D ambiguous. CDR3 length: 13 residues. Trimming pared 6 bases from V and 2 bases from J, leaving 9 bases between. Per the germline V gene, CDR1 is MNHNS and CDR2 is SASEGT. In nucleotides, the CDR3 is TGTGCCAGCAGCGCCCTCCCCACAGATACGCAGTATTTT. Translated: CASSALPTDTQYF.

DNA of the CDR3: TGTGCCAGCACGCCCACGGACACGTCCTACGAGCAGTACTTC. Its translation is CASTPTDTSYEQYF. The chain uses TRBV11-1 and TRBJ2-7; maybe TRBD1 (5 bases). Germline CDR1 and CDR2: SGHAT and FQDESV (reference sequence). V was pared by 7 bases and J by 1 base, with 14 bases between. The CDR3 spans 14 residues.

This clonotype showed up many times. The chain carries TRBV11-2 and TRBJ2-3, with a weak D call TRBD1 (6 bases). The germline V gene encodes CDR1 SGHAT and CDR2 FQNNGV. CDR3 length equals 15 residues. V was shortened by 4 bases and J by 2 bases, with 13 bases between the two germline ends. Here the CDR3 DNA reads TGTGCCAGCAGCTCCGACAGGAGTCACACAGATACGCAGTATTTT. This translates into CASSSDRSHTDTQYF.

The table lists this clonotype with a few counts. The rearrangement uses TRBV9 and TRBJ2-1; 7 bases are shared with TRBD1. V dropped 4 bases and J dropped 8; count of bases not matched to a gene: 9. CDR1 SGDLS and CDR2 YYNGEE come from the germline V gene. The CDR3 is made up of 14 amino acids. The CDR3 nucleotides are TGTGCCAGCAGCCCCCCGACAGGGCGCCATGAGCAGTTCTTC. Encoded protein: CASSPPTGRHEQFF.

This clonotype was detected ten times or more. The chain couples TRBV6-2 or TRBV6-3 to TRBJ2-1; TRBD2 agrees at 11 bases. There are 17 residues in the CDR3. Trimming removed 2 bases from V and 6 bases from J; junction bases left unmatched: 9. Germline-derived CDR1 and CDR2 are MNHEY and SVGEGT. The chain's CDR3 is CASSYRVRLAGINEQFF. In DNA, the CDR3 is TGTGCCAGCAGTTACCGGGTGCGACTAGCGGGGATCAATGAGCAGTTCTTC.

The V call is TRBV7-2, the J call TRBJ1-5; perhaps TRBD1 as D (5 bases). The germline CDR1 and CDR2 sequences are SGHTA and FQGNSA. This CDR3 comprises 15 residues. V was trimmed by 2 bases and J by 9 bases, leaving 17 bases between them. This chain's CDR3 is CASSLNGHGGVPQHF. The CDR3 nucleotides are TGTGCCAGCAGCTTAAATGGCCATGGGGGGGTGCCCCAGCATTTT.

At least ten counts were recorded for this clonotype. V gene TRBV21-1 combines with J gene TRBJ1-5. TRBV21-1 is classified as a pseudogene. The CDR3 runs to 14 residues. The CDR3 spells CASSKGSLNQPQHF. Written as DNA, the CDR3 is TGTGCCAGCAGCAAAGGTTCCCTAAATCAGCCCCAGCATTTT.

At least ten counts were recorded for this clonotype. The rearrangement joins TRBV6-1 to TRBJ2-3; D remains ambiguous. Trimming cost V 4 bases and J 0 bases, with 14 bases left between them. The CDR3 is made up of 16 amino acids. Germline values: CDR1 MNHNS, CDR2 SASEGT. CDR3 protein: CASSVSRLISTDTQYF. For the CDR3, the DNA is TGTGCCAGCAGTGTAAGCAGACTGATTAGCACAGATACGCAGTATTTT.

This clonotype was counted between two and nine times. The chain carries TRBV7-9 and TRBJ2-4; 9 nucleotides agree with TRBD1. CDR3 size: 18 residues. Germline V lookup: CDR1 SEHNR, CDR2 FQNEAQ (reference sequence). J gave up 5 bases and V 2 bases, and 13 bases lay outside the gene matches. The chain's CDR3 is CASSLTQARDRAENIQYF. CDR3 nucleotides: TGTGCCAGCAGCTTAACCCAAGCCAGGGACAGGGCCGAAAACATTCAGTACTTC. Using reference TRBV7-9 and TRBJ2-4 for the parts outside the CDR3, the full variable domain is DTGVSQNPRHKITKRGQNVTFRCDPISEHNRLYWYRQTLGQGPEFLTYFQNEAQLEKSRLLSDRFSAERPKGSFSTLEIQRTEQGDSAMYLCASSLTQARDRAENIQYFGAGTRLSVL.

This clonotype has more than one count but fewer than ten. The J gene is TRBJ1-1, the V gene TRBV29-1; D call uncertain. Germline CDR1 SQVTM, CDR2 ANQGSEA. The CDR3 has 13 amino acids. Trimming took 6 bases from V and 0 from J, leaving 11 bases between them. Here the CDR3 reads CSVARLMNTEAFF. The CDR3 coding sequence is TGCAGCGTGGCGAGATTGATGAACACTGAAGCTTTCTTT.

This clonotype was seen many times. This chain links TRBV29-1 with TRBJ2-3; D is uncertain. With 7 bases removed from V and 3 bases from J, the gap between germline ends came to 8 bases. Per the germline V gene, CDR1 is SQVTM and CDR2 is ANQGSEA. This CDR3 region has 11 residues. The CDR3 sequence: CSALRTDTQYF. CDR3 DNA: TGCAGCGCCCTTCGGACAGATACGCAGTATTTT.

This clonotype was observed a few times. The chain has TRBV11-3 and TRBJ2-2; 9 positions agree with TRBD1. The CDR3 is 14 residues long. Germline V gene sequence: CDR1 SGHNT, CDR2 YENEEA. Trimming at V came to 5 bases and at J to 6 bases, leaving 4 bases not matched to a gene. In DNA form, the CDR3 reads TGTGCCAGCAGCACCGACAGGGGGGCCGGGGAGCTGTTTTTT. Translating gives CASSTDRGAGELFF.

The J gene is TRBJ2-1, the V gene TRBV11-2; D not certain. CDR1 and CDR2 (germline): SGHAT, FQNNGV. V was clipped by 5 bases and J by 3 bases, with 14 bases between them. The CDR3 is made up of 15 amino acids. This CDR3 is CASSPTRTRYNEQFF. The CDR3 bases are TGTGCCAGCAGCCCAACCCGGACCCGCTACAATGAGCAGTTCTTC.

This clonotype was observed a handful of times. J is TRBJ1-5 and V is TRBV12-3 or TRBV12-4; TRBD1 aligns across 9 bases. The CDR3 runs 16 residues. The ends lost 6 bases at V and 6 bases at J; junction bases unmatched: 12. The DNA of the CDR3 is TGTGCCAGCAGCGCGACTAACAGGGGGCACGGTCAGCCCCAGCATTTT. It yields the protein CASSATNRGHGQPQHF.

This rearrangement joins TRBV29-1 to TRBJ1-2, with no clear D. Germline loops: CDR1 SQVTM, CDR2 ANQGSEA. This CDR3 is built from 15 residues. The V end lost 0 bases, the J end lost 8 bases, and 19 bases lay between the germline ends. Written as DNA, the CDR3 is TGCAGCGTTGAAGATGGTCCGGCTACGCGAAGGGGCTACACCTTC. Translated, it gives CSVEDGPATRRGYTF.

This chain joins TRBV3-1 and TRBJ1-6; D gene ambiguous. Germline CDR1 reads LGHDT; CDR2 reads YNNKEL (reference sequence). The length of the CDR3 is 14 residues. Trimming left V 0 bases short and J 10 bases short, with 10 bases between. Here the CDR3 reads CASSQESPLSPLHF. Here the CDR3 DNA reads TGTGCCAGCAGCCAAGAGAGTCCGCTCTCACCCCTCCACTTT.

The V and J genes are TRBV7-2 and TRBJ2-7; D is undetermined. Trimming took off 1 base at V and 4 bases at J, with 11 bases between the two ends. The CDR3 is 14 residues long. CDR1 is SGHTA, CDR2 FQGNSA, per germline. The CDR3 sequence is CASSLGAGFYEQYF. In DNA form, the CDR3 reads TGTGCCAGCAGCTTAGGGGCAGGCTTTTACGAGCAGTACTTC.

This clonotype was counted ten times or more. The CDR3 region has the DNA TGTGCCAGCCGTAGCTCGGGGGACTACGGTGAGCAGTTCTTC. Amino acid sequence: CASRSSGDYGEQFF. This chain connects TRBV6-6 to TRBJ2-1, with TRBD2 matching 7 bases. Trimming cost V 8 bases and J 9 bases; bases outside gene matches: 13. Per the germline V gene, CDR1 is MNHNY and CDR2 is SVGAGI (reference sequence). This CDR3 spans 14 amino acids.

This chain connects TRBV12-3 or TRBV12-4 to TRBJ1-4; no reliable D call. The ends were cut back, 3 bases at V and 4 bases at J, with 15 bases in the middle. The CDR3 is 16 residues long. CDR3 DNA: TGTGCCAGCAGTTTGGGAATCTCCCGAGTTAATGAAAAACTGTTTTTT. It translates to CASSLGISRVNEKLFF.

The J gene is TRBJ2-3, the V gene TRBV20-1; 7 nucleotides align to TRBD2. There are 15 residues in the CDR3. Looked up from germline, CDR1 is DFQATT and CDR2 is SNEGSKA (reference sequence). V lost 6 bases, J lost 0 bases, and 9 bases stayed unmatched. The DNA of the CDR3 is TGCAGTGCCAGCCCGGGGGGTTTTAGCACAGATACGCAGTATTTT. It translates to CSASPGGFSTDTQYF.

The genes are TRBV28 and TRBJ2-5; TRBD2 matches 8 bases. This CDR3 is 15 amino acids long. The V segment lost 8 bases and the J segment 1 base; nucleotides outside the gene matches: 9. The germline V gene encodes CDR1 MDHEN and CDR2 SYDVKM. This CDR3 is CASRMSGGPQETQYF. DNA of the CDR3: TGTGCCAGCCGTATGAGCGGGGGCCCCCAAGAGACCCAGTACTTC.

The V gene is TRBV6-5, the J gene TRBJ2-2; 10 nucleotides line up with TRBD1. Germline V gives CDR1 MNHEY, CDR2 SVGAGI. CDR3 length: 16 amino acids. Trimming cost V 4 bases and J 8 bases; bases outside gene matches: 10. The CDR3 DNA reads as TGTGCCAGCAGTTTTAGGACAGGGGGTTTTCTTGGGGAGCTGTTTTTT. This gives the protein CASSFRTGGFLGELFF.

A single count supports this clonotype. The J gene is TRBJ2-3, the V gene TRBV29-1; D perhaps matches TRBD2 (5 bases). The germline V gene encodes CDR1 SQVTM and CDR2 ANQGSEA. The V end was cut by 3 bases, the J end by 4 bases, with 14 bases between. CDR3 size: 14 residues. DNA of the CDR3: TGCAGCGTTGAGTCTAGCTCGTCCCCAGATACGCAGTATTTT. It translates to CSVESSSSPDTQYF.

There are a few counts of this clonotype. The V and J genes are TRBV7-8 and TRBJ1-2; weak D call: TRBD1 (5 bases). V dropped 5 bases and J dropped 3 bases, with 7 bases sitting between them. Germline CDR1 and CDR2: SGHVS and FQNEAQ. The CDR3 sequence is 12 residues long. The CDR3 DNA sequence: TGTGCCAGCAGCACACAGGACTATGGCTACACCTTC. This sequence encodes CASSTQDYGYTF.

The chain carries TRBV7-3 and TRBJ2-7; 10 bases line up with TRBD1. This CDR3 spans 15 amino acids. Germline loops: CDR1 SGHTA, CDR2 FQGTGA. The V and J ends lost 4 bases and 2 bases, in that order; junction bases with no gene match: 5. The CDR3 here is CASSSGTGAPYEQYF. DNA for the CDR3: TGTGCCAGCAGCTCCGGGACAGGGGCTCCCTACGAGCAGTACTTC.